This TCR beta chain was sequenced for a study of T cells in localized non-small cell lung cancer. Study conclusions and caveats: There were a median around 53 of the top 100 tumor clones appearing in adjacent lung. Those with higher blood T cell density had longer overall survival. Uninvolved adjacent lung had higher T cell clonality than tumor and all other tissues.

Concerning this clone itself: The antigen is not known.

Germline CDR1 is MDHEN and CDR2 is SYDVKM. Trimming shortened V by 11 bases and J by 0 bases, and 16 bases separated the two germline ends. The CDR3 is 14 amino acids. Profiled with immunoSEQ multiplex PCR; TCRdb holds only in-frame clones, not every one. The table includes 30,000 to 35,000 clones, around 90% detected once. This sequence was found in a female donor at least 60 years old with stage II lung adenocarcinoma. Sample: peripheral blood mononuclear cells, taken before any cancer treatment. The V gene is TRBV28, the J gene TRBJ1-1; a possible D gene is TRBD1 (6 bases). DNA of the CDR3: TGTGCCCATAGGGGGGGAGGGGTGAACACTGAAGCTTTCTTT. Amino acids: CAHRGGGVNTEAFF.